The rows below give T cell receptor beta chains drawn from one sample of a study of shared clonotypes between healthy human individuals. Profiling relied on immunoSEQ multiplex PCR, and the TCRdb table lists in-frame clones only, not all of them. In the table there are over 2 million clones, roughly 96% of which are singletons. Sample: naive CD4+ T cells sorted from blood. These receptors came from a man between 18 and 35 years old in good health. The CDR3 runs from the conserved cysteine through the conserved F or W. The D gene is left open where the match is weak. Clone sizes are given selectively: once, few, many, or a class where the clone is expanded.

len	v_gene	abundance	j_gene	d_gene	CDR3aa	CDR3nt
15	TRBV7-2	once	TRBJ2-7	TRBD2	CASSLGLAVLNEQYF	TGTGCCAGCAGCTTAGGCCTAGCGGTTCTTAACGAGCAGTACTTC
11	TRBV5-1	-	TRBJ2-1	-	CASSLLNEQFF	TGCGCCAGCAGCTTACTTAATGAGCAGTTCTTC
12	TRBV2	-	TRBJ1-2	-	CASRDTGYGYTF	TGTGCCAGCAGGGATACAGGGTATGGCTACACCTTC
14	TRBV7-2	-	TRBJ1-2	-	CASSLEGVNYGYTF	TGTGCCAGCAGCTTAGAGGGCGTTAACTATGGCTACACCTTC
14	TRBV5-6	-	TRBJ2-5	-	CASSLVGRQETQYF	TGTGCCAGCAGCTTGGTGGGCAGACAAGAGACCCAGTACTTC
17	TRBV5-6	-	TRBJ2-3	TRBD2	CASSAGTSGRGTDTQYF	TGTGCCAGCAGCGCGGGGACTAGCGGGAGGGGCACAGATACGCAGTATTTT
16	TRBV11-1	-	TRBJ2-3	-	CASSPLVGGLTDTQYF	TGTGCCAGCAGCCCGTTGGTGGGGGGACTCACAGATACGCAGTATTTT
15	TRBV2	-	TRBJ1-5	TRBD1	CASREGQGAYQPQHF	TGTGCCAGCAGGGAGGGACAGGGGGCCTATCAGCCCCAGCATTTT
14	TRBV19	-	TRBJ2-5	-	CASSIPGARETQYF	TGTGCCAGTAGTATCCCGGGAGCGAGAGAGACCCAGTACTTC
13	TRBV6-6	-	TRBJ2-7	-	CASSYLPSYEQYF	TGTGCCAGCAGTTACCTACCATCCTACGAGCAGTACTTC
11	TRBV11-3	-	TRBJ2-3	-	CASSSTDTQYF	TGTGCCAGCAGCTCGACAGATACGCAGTATTTT
19	TRBV29-1	-	TRBJ2-5	TRBD2	CSVDGRGQAGVLYQETQYF	TGCAGCGTTGATGGGAGAGGTCAAGCGGGGGTATTGTACCAAGAGACCCAGTACTTC
15	TRBV11-2	-	TRBJ2-5	TRBD2	CASSLDGLARETQYF	TGTGCCAGCAGCTTAGACGGACTAGCTCGGGAGACCCAGTACTTC
15	TRBV7-9	-	TRBJ2-5	-	CASSLPRRVQETQYF	TGTGCCAGCAGCCTCCCAAGGAGGGTGCAAGAGACCCAGTACTTC
15	TRBV10-3	-	TRBJ1-3	TRBD1	CAISGRTGSGNTIYF	TGTGCCATCAGCGGACGGACAGGCTCTGGAAACACCATATATTTT
16	TRBV6-6	-	TRBJ1-4	TRBD1	CASHNRGQTLNEKLFF	TGTGCCAGTCACAACAGGGGACAAACACTTAATGAAAAACTGTTTTTT
12	TRBV7-9	-	TRBJ2-7	-	CASSKTVYEQYF	TGTGCCAGCAGCAAGACTGTCTACGAGCAGTACTTC
16	TRBV7-2	-	TRBJ2-7	-	CASSLDRQYPAYEQYF	TGTGCCAGCAGCTTAGACAGACAATATCCCGCCTACGAGCAGTACTTC
15	TRBV5-1	-	TRBJ2-2	-	CASSLKPGGLGELFF	TGCGCCAGCAGCTTGAAACCCGGGGGTTTGGGGGAGCTGTTTTTT
14	TRBV6-6	-	TRBJ2-7	-	CASLRDLYSYEQYF	TGTGCCAGCTTACGTGACTTATACTCCTACGAGCAGTACTTC
15	TRBV11-2	-	TRBJ2-5	TRBD1	CASSVRRQGTQTQYF	TGTGCCAGCAGCGTGAGGAGACAGGGGACTCAGACCCAGTACTTC
13	TRBV30	-	TRBJ1-5	-	CAWSAGAGQPQHF	TGTGCCTGGAGCGCGGGGGCAGGTCAGCCCCAGCATTTT
14	TRBV7-2	once	TRBJ1-1	-	CASSWLGPDTEAFF	TGTGCCAGCAGCTGGTTGGGCCCCGACACTGAAGCTTTCTTT
12	TRBV7-9	-	TRBJ2-2	-	CAPNEPTGELFF	TGTGCCCCAAACGAACCCACCGGGGAGCTGTTTTTT
15	TRBV19	-	TRBJ2-1	TRBD1	CASSYRTGYWNEQFF	TGTGCCAGTAGTTATAGGACAGGGTACTGGAATGAGCAGTTCTTC
17	TRBV27	-	TRBJ1-5	-	CASKALGIGPSNQPQHF	TGTGCCAGCAAGGCGTTGGGAATTGGGCCTTCCAATCAGCCCCAGCATTTT
12	TRBV18	-	TRBJ2-7	-	CASSVMPPEQYF	TGTGCCAGCTCTGTCATGCCACCCGAGCAGTACTTC
15	TRBV30	few	TRBJ2-5	TRBD2	CAWTRRGAGAETQYF	TGTGCCTGGACCCGCCGGGGAGCGGGGGCGGAGACCCAGTACTTC
15	TRBV30	-	TRBJ2-7	TRBD1	CAWSLKDRGYYEQYF	TGTGCCTGGAGTCTAAAGGACAGGGGGTACTACGAGCAGTACTTC
15	TRBV6-5	-	TRBJ1-3	-	CASSLRTTAGNTIYF	TGTGCCAGCAGTCTCAGGACGACTGCTGGAAACACCATATATTTT
17	TRBV16	-	TRBJ1-5	TRBD1	CASSPGTGGYSNQPQHF	TGTGCCAGCAGTCCAGGGACAGGGGGGTATAGCAATCAGCCCCAGCATTTT
14	TRBV18	once	TRBJ2-2	-	CASSPGQITGELFF	TGTGCCAGCTCACCAGGACAAATAACCGGGGAGCTGTTTTTT
13	TRBV7-3	-	TRBJ2-5	TRBD1	CASSLGQKETQYF	TGTGCCAGCAGCTTGGGACAGAAAGAGACCCAGTACTTC
15	TRBV7-9	-	TRBJ1-1	-	CASSLNGQPNTEAFF	TGTGCCAGCAGCTTAAACGGACAGCCGAACACTGAAGCTTTCTTT
14	TRBV6-5	-	TRBJ2-7	TRBD1	CASSRRTGNYEQYF	TGTGCCAGCAGTCGCCGGACAGGAAACTACGAGCAGTACTTC
14	TRBV29-1	-	TRBJ2-5	TRBD2	CSVTTGGGMETQYF	TGCAGCGTGACAACTGGGGGGGGAATGGAGACCCAGTACTTC
13	TRBV5-1	-	TRBJ2-2	-	CASSFKDTGELFF	TGCGCCAGCAGCTTCAAGGACACCGGGGAGCTGTTTTTT
15	TRBV30	-	TRBJ2-5	-	CAWSRDTKLQETQYF	TGTGCCTGGAGTCGGGACACTAAGTTACAAGAGACCCAGTACTTC
13	TRBV10-3	few	TRBJ1-6	TRBD1	CAIGQGTNSPLHF	TGTGCCATCGGACAGGGGACAAATTCACCCCTCCACTTT
16	TRBV30	-	TRBJ2-2	TRBD2	CAWRLAGVPNTGELFF	TGTGCCTGGAGACTAGCGGGAGTCCCGAACACCGGGGAGCTGTTTTTT
14	TRBV27	-	TRBJ1-1	TRBD1	CASSPDRANTEAFF	TGTGCCAGCAGTCCTGACAGGGCGAACACTGAAGCTTTCTTT
16	TRBV5-4	-	TRBJ2-2	-	CASSLESGEITGELFF	TGTGCCAGCAGCTTGGAATCAGGGGAAATCACCGGGGAGCTGTTTTTT
14	TRBV5-4	-	TRBJ2-7	TRBD1	CASSTPGQSYEQYF	TGTGCCAGCAGCACACCGGGACAGAGCTACGAGCAGTACTTC